Below are 26 T cell receptor beta chains sequenced from a single sample in a study of T cell responses to AZD1222 COVID-19 vaccine. The assay was immunoSEQ multiplex PCR, and TCRdb's table has in-frame clones only and misses some. The sample has around 100,000 clones, 87% seen once; the top ten hold 15%. Specimen: peripheral blood, collected on day 0 of AZD1222 vaccination. The receptor set was obtained from an adult in good health.

The V call is TRBV10-3, the J call TRBJ1-2; D not resolved. The V gene lost 7 bases and the J gene lost 2 bases, with 14 bases spanning the gap. The CDR3 runs to 14 residues. The germline CDR1 and CDR2 sequences are ENHRY and SYGVKD. The CDR3 nucleotides read TGTGCCATCACGGCAGAAAGAGTAAACTATGGCTACACCTTC. It codes for CAITAERVNYGYTF.

This chain joins TRBV19 and TRBJ2-7, with TRBD1 matching over 8 bases. The CDR3 contains 13 residues. The germline CDR1 and CDR2 sequences are LNHDA and SQIVND (reference sequence). Losses at the gene ends were 7 bases for V and 3 bases for J; bases not matched to a gene: 5. As DNA, the CDR3 is TGTGCCAGTACGGACAGGGTGAGCTACGAGCAGTACTTC. Residues: CASTDRVSYEQYF. Variable domain in full (rest from reference TRBV19 and TRBJ2-7): DGGITQSPKYLFRKEGQNVTLSCEQNLNHDAMYWYRQDPGQGLRLIYYSQIVNDFQKGDIAEGYSVSREKKESFPLTVTSAQKNPTAFYLCASTDRVSYEQYFGPGTRLTVT.

This chain joins TRBV6-5 and TRBJ2-3, with D perhaps TRBD1 (6 bases). The germline gives CDR1 MNHEY, CDR2 SVGAGI. V shed 2 bases and J shed 2 bases, with 14 bases lying between them. The CDR3 length is 16 residues. CDR3 sequence reads: CASSYTGDMFTDTQYF. The CDR3 DNA reads TGTGCCAGCAGTTACACCGGGGACATGTTCACAGATACGCAGTATTTT.

The genes are TRBV10-1 and TRBJ2-7; no clear D. The CDR3 is 13 amino acids. The ends were cut back, 3 bases at V and 2 bases at J, with 8 bases in the middle. CDR1 and CDR2 from the germline V gene are WNHNN and SYGVQD (reference sequence). The CDR3 protein is CASSDRSTYEQYF. CDR3 DNA sequence: TGCGCCAGCAGTGACAGATCAACCTACGAGCAGTACTTC.

This chain joins TRBV5-1 and TRBJ1-5; possibly TRBD1 for D (5 bases). The V gene's germline CDR1 is SGHRS and CDR2 YFSETQ. V was cut by 0 bases and J by 7 bases, with 17 bases left in between. The CDR3 has 16 amino acids. CDR3 loop: CASSLGTGGRVQPQHF. The CDR3 DNA reads as TGCGCCAGCAGCTTGGGGACGGGGGGTCGGGTGCAGCCCCAGCATTTT.

This chain joins TRBV25-1 and TRBJ2-7; 8 bases are a match to TRBD1. CDR1 MGHDK and CDR2 SYGVNS come from the germline V gene. Trimming at V came to 4 bases and at J to 7 bases, leaving 6 bases not matched to a gene. The CDR3 length is 13 residues. The CDR3 reads CASSGRQGREQYF. DNA of the CDR3: TGTGCCAGCAGTGGTAGACAGGGGAGAGAGCAGTACTTC.

V usage is TRBV12-3 or TRBV12-4 and J usage is TRBJ1-6; TRBD1 might be the D (6 bases). The V end lost 1 base, the J end lost 8 bases, and 6 bases lay between the germline ends. The CDR3 loop spans 13 amino acids. This chain's CDR3 is CASSLGQDSPLHF. CDR3 nucleotide sequence: TGTGCCAGCAGTTTAGGACAGGATTCACCCCTCCACTTT.

The chain recombines TRBV5-4 with TRBJ1-4; the D is unclear. V was cut by 4 bases and J by 6 bases, with 13 bases left in between. The CDR3 covers 14 residues. Per the germline V gene, CDR1 is SGHNT and CDR2 is YYREEE (reference sequence). The CDR3 region is CASSSTQRHEKLFF. The CDR3 DNA reads TGTGCCAGCAGCAGTACCCAAAGACATGAAAAACTGTTTTTT.

DNA for the CDR3: TGTGCCAGCAGCTTAGTGGACAGTTTCAATCAGCCCCAGCATTTT. It translates to CASSLVDSFNQPQHF. The gene calls are TRBV7-2 and TRBJ1-5, with D tentatively TRBD1 (6 bases). Germline assignment: CDR1 SGHTA and CDR2 FQGNSA. Trimming took 1 base from V and 3 from J, leaving 10 bases between them. This CDR3 has 15 amino acids. The full variable domain, its missing parts supplied by reference TRBV7-2 and TRBJ1-5, is GAGVSQSPSNKVTEKGKDVELRCDPISGHTALYWYRQSLGQGLEFLIYFQGNSAPDKSGLPSDRFSAERTGGSVSTLTIQRTQQEDSAVYLCASSLVDSFNQPQHFGDGTRLSIL.

J is TRBJ1-1 and V is TRBV18; D is undetermined. The CDR3 runs to 13 residues. V was pared by 4 bases and J by 6 bases, with 12 bases between. CDR1 is KGHSH, CDR2 LQKENI, per germline. CDR3 coding DNA: TGTGCCAGCTCACGTGATCCAGTAGCTGAAGCTTTCTTT. Translating gives CASSRDPVAEAFF.

A few counts support this clone. The J gene is TRBJ2-7, the V gene TRBV27, with a weak D call TRBD2 (6 bases). The V end lost 6 bases, the J end lost 3 bases, and 9 bases lay between the germline ends. The CDR3 loop spans 12 amino acids. Germline lookup yields CDR1 MNHEY and CDR2 SMNVEV (reference sequence). CDR3 amino acids: CASSSGVYEQYF. The DNA for the CDR3 is TGTGCCAGCAGCTCGGGGGTCTACGAGCAGTACTTC.

This chain joins TRBV7-3 and TRBJ2-3; D perhaps matches TRBD2 (6 bases). Germline V CDR1 and CDR2: SGHTA, FQGTGA. With 6 bases removed from V and 8 bases from J, the gap between germline ends came to 15 bases. The CDR3 is made up of 13 amino acids. As DNA, the CDR3 is TGTGCCAGCAGTCGCCAGGACGGGAGTACGCAGTATTTT. Encoded protein: CASSRQDGSTQYF.

This chain joins TRBV9 and TRBJ2-2; no firm D call. Trimming cost V 2 bases and J 6 bases, with 11 bases left between them. The germline gives CDR1 SGDLS, CDR2 YYNGEE. There are 14 residues in the CDR3. The CDR3 region is CASSVRGIAGELFF. The CDR3 nucleotides read TGTGCCAGCAGCGTGAGAGGTATAGCCGGGGAGCTGTTTTTT.

V and J are TRBV7-3 and TRBJ1-2; maybe TRBD1 (6 bases). This CDR3 has 15 amino acids. The germline V gene encodes CDR1 SGHTA and CDR2 FQGTGA. V lost 1 base to trimming and J lost 7 bases, with 16 bases between them. CDR3 bases: TGTGCCAGCAGCTTAAACCCGTCAGGGGAGGGTGGCTACACCTTC. It encodes CASSLNPSGEGGYTF.

V is TRBV18 and J is TRBJ2-2; the match to TRBD2 covers 7 bases. Per the germline V gene, CDR1 is KGHSH and CDR2 is LQKENI. The CDR3 is made up of 16 amino acids. The junction had 4 bases not matched to a gene; V was cut back by 2 bases and J by 1 base. CDR3 loop: CASSPWERGNTGELFF. CDR3 coding DNA: TGTGCCAGCTCACCATGGGAGCGGGGGAACACCGGGGAGCTGTTTTTT.

This chain joins TRBV12-3 or TRBV12-4 and TRBJ1-1; a weak D match, TRBD1 (5 bases). The germline V and J ends were trimmed by 5 bases and 10 bases, with 14 bases remaining between them. There are 12 residues in the CDR3. CDR3 coding DNA: TGTGCCAGCAGTCCCAGGGCCCAAGGAGCTTTCTTT. Protein sequence: CASSPRAQGAFF.

The chain carries TRBV6-5 and TRBJ2-1; 8 bases are a match to TRBD2. This CDR3 is built from 15 residues. The V and J ends lost 5 bases and 5 bases, in that order; junction bases with no gene match: 8. Per the germline V gene, CDR1 is MNHEY and CDR2 is SVGAGI. CDR3 amino acids: CASSTAGGSHNEQFF. CDR3 bases: TGTGCCAGCAGTACGGCGGGAGGATCCCACAATGAGCAGTTCTTC.

Details on this clone: The sample has other DNA sequences that encode this CDR3 too. The rearrangement links TRBV2 to TRBJ1-1; D is ambiguous. V was shortened by 4 bases and J by 8 bases, with 14 bases between the two germline ends. The CDR3 length is 13 residues. Germline lookup yields CDR1 SNHLY and CDR2 FYNNEI. This chain's CDR3 is CASSVTQHGEAFF. CDR3 nucleotide sequence: TGTGCCAGCAGTGTCACGCAACACGGCGAAGCTTTCTTT. The whole variable domain, remainder taken from reference TRBV2 and TRBJ1-1, is EPEVTQTPSHQVTQMGQEVILRCVPISNHLYFYWYRQILGQKVEFLVSFYNNEISEKSEIFDDQFSVERPDGSNFTLKIRSTKLEDSAMYFCASSVTQHGEAFFGQGTRLTVV.

The CDR3 spells CATSRDRGVGGYTF. CDR3 nucleotides: TGTGCCACCAGCAGAGATCGGGGTGTAGGTGGCTACACCTTC. V gene TRBV15 combines with J gene TRBJ1-2; D not certain. Germline V CDR1 and CDR2: LNHNV, YYDKDF (reference sequence). V was shortened by 0 bases and J by 7 bases, with 12 bases between the two germline ends. The CDR3 has 14 amino acids. The full variable domain, in which reference TRBV15 and TRBJ1-2 provide the parts outside the CDR3, is DAMVIQNPRYQVTQFGKPVTLSCSQTLNHNVMYWYQQKSSQAPKLLFHYYDKDFNNEADTPDNFQSRRPNTSFCFLDIRSPGLGDTAMYLCATSRDRGVGGYTFGSGTRLTVV.

The V and J genes are TRBV6-5 and TRBJ1-1; D not resolved. V was clipped by 5 bases and J by 1 base, with 8 bases between them. The CDR3 loop spans 13 amino acids. Germline loops: CDR1 MNHEY, CDR2 SVGAGI. Here the CDR3 DNA reads TGTGCCAGCAGTACCACCGAGAACACTGAAGCTTTCTTT. Translated: CASSTTENTEAFF.

The J gene is TRBJ2-5, the V gene TRBV9, with D uncertain. From germline, CDR1 is SGDLS and CDR2 YYNGEE. V was pared by 3 bases and J by 3 bases, with 9 bases between. The CDR3 runs 13 residues. The CDR3 reads CASSGSPKETQYF. Here the CDR3 DNA reads TGTGCCAGCAGCGGTTCCCCTAAAGAGACCCAGTACTTC.

In this sample, this clone turned up a few times. This chain uses TRBV18 with TRBJ2-3, with D unclear. The germline V and J ends were trimmed by 3 bases and 2 bases, with 0 bases remaining between them. From germline, CDR1 is KGHSH and CDR2 LQKENI. The CDR3 consists of 11 residues. The CDR3 sequence is CASSPTDTQYF. CDR3 bases: TGTGCCAGCTCACCCACAGATACGCAGTATTTT.

This chain links TRBV30 with TRBJ1-2, with no clear D. In germline, CDR1 is GTSNPN, CDR2 SVGIG (reference sequence). This CDR3 comprises 12 residues. Trimming pared 1 base from V and 8 bases from J, leaving 11 bases between. CDR3 coding DNA: TGTGCCTGGAGTGATACTTCGGGGGGCTACACCTTC. Protein: CAWSDTSGGYTF.

This chain uses TRBV6-2 or TRBV6-3 with TRBJ1-3; D ambiguous. This CDR3 spans 15 amino acids. With 6 bases removed from V and 0 bases from J, the gap between germline ends came to 12 bases. Germline assignment: CDR1 MNHEY and CDR2 SVGEGT. The CDR3 bases are TGTGCCAGCAGCCCCGACACCAGCTCTGGAAACACCATATATTTT. Amino acid sequence: CASSPDTSSGNTIYF.

The chain joins TRBV5-6 to TRBJ1-3; D remains unclear. V was pared by 4 bases and J by 11 bases, with 13 bases between. This CDR3 region has 12 residues. Germline lookup yields CDR1 SGHDT and CDR2 YYEEEE. The DNA for the CDR3 is TGTGCCAGCAGCCCCCGCGGTGGGGCCATATATTTT. Protein product: CASSPRGGAIYF.

The rearrangement joins TRBV5-5 to TRBJ2-1, with D possibly matching TRBD1 (6 bases). The CDR3 length is 14 residues. V gave up 4 bases and J gave up 2 bases, with 10 bases separating them. Germline lookup yields CDR1 SGHKS and CDR2 YYEKEE (reference sequence). The CDR3 DNA sequence: TGTGCCAGCAGCCGAGGACAGACCTACAATGAGCAGTTCTTC. It codes for CASSRGQTYNEQFF.